The text below deals with one TCR beta chain. This entry belongs to a study of blood T cell repertoires in COVID-19. Study information: Whether acute or convalescent, the COVID-19 samples came from the United States, Italy and Spain.

The CDR3 covers 15 residues. Germline V gene data show CDR1 as SGHRS and CDR2 as YFSETQ. V was shortened by 0 bases and J by 0 bases, with 9 bases between the two germline ends. Study processing details: Amplification of reference gene primers provided the estimated nucleated cell counts. Sequencing was performed with immunoSEQ multiplex PCR; in TCRdb, only in-frame clones are kept and a portion is missing. From that table come the V and J calls and clone size; the DNA was used to work out D and trimming. The table has 80,000 or so clones, around 81% seen once; the top ten hold approximately 40%. Material: peripheral blood. This clonotype was obtained from an elderly man with acute or convalescent COVID-19. The chain is built from TRBV5-1 and TRBJ2-5, with D perhaps TRBD2 (6 bases). CDR3 nucleotides: TGCGCCAGCAGCTTGGGGGCGGGGAACCAAGAGACCCAGTACTTC. It is translated as CASSLGAGNQETQYF.